The rows below give T cell receptor beta chains drawn from one sample of a study of cytomegalovirus exposure and HLA in healthy donors. Using immunoSEQ multiplex PCR, the repertoire was profiled, and TCRdb retains in-frame clones only, with some absent. The sample has about 160,000 clones, over 75% seen once. The sequenced sample was PBMCs. The source of these receptors is a woman aged 30 to 39 in good health and CMV-seronegative. CDR3s include the opening cysteine and the closing phenylalanine or tryptophan. Fields, in order: V gene, D gene, J gene, clone size, CDR3 DNA, CDR3 protein. A D gene is named only where the DNA matches it firmly. A clone size is listed for some rows: how often the clone was seen (once, few, many), or a class if it is expanded.

v_call: TRBV5-5; d_call: .; j_call: TRBJ1-1; clone_size: .; cdr3_nt: TGTGCCAGCGAGCGCCGGGGGACTGAAGCTTTCTTT; cdr3_aa: CASERRGTEAFF
v_call: TRBV5-4; d_call: .; j_call: TRBJ2-7; clone_size: few; cdr3_nt: TGTGCCAGCAGCTTGGTGGGGGGGCAATCGGTCGAGCAGTACTTC; cdr3_aa: CASSLVGGQSVEQYF
v_call: TRBV1; d_call: .; j_call: TRBJ2-5; clone_size: few; cdr3_nt: TGCACCAGTACCCAGTCAGGCGGGGGGGCTCAAGAGACCCAGTACTTC; cdr3_aa: CTSTQSGGGAQETQYF
v_call: TRBV6-5; d_call: .; j_call: TRBJ2-5; clone_size: .; cdr3_nt: TGTGCCAGCAGCTCCTCGGGGGAGACCCAGTACTTC; cdr3_aa: CASSSSGETQYF
v_call: TRBV7-8; d_call: .; j_call: TRBJ1-2; clone_size: few; cdr3_nt: TGTGCCAGCAGCTTGTTCTCGGGGATCGGGTATGGCTACACCTTC; cdr3_aa: CASSLFSGIGYGYTF
v_call: TRBV28; d_call: .; j_call: TRBJ1-5; clone_size: few; cdr3_nt: TGTGCCAGCAGTACAAGCGGTCAGCCCCAGCATTTT; cdr3_aa: CASSTSGQPQHF
v_call: TRBV5-6; d_call: .; j_call: TRBJ2-2; clone_size: .; cdr3_nt: TGTGCCAGCAGCTTAAGTCCAGGGCGATCCGGGGAGCTGTTTTTT; cdr3_aa: CASSLSPGRSGELFF
v_call: TRBV19; d_call: TRBD2; j_call: TRBJ2-1; clone_size: .; cdr3_nt: TGTGCCAGTAGTATTTTAATGCCGGGGGGGCGCGATGAGCAGTTCTTC; cdr3_aa: CASSILMPGGRDEQFF
v_call: TRBV9; d_call: .; j_call: TRBJ2-2; clone_size: .; cdr3_nt: TGTGCCAGCAGCGTAGAACTCGCGGTCGGAGGGGAGCTGTTTTTT; cdr3_aa: CASSVELAVGGELFF
v_call: TRBV5-4; d_call: .; j_call: TRBJ2-2; clone_size: .; cdr3_nt: TGTGCCAGCAGCTTGGTTCTAGCCAACACCGGGGAGCTGTTTTTT; cdr3_aa: CASSLVLANTGELFF
v_call: TRBV14; d_call: .; j_call: TRBJ1-1; clone_size: .; cdr3_nt: TGTGCCAGCAGCCCCTCGCGGGAGAACACTGAAGCTTTCTTT; cdr3_aa: CASSPSRENTEAFF
v_call: TRBV29-1; d_call: TRBD1; j_call: TRBJ2-3; clone_size: .; cdr3_nt: TGCAGCGTCCCGGGACAGGGGACAGATACGCAGTATTTT; cdr3_aa: CSVPGQGTDTQYF
v_call: TRBV19; d_call: .; j_call: TRBJ2-7; clone_size: .; cdr3_nt: TGTGCCAGTAGTATAGGGCCAGGGACCTACGAGCAGTACTTC; cdr3_aa: CASSIGPGTYEQYF
v_call: TRBV9; d_call: .; j_call: TRBJ1-2; clone_size: .; cdr3_nt: TGTGCCAGCAGCGTAGCCGACAGCTCTGGCTACACCTTC; cdr3_aa: CASSVADSSGYTF
v_call: TRBV5-1; d_call: TRBD1; j_call: TRBJ1-2; clone_size: .; cdr3_nt: TGCGCCAGCAGCCCTACAGGGGGCCCAACCCTGGGCTATGTCTACACCTTC; cdr3_aa: CASSPTGGPTLGYVYTF
v_call: TRBV2; d_call: .; j_call: TRBJ1-5; clone_size: .; cdr3_nt: TGTGCCAGCAGTGATCTGGTAGCACAGCCCCAGCATTTT; cdr3_aa: CASSDLVAQPQHF
v_call: TRBV7-9; d_call: .; j_call: TRBJ2-2; clone_size: .; cdr3_nt: TGTGCCAGCGGGGGGGCCGTCGGGGAGCTGTTTTTT; cdr3_aa: CASGGAVGELFF
v_call: TRBV6-6; d_call: TRBD1; j_call: TRBJ1-5; clone_size: .; cdr3_nt: TGTGCCAGCAAAGACAGGACAGGGAATAGCAATCAGCCCCAGCATTTT; cdr3_aa: CASKDRTGNSNQPQHF
v_call: TRBV2; d_call: .; j_call: TRBJ1-1; clone_size: .; cdr3_nt: TGTGCCAGCACGAGAGGGAACACTGAAGCTTTCTTC; cdr3_aa: CASTRGNTEAFF
v_call: TRBV7-2; d_call: TRBD1; j_call: TRBJ1-5; clone_size: .; cdr3_nt: TGTGCCAGCAGCCCCGGACAGGGCCAGCCCCAGCATTTT; cdr3_aa: CASSPGQGQPQHF
v_call: TRBV19; d_call: .; j_call: TRBJ2-1; clone_size: few; cdr3_nt: TGTGCCAGTAGTATAGAACCGCGGCCCTACAATGAGCAGTTCTTC; cdr3_aa: CASSIEPRPYNEQFF
v_call: TRBV2; d_call: .; j_call: TRBJ1-1; clone_size: .; cdr3_nt: TGTGCCAGCAGTGAAGAGTACAGGGATGAAGCTTTCTTT; cdr3_aa: CASSEEYRDEAFF
v_call: TRBV2; d_call: .; j_call: TRBJ1-1; clone_size: .; cdr3_nt: TGTGCCAGCAGTGAACAAGGGGAGGGGAACACTGAAGCTTTCTTT; cdr3_aa: CASSEQGEGNTEAFF
v_call: TRBV6-5; d_call: TRBD1; j_call: TRBJ1-1; clone_size: .; cdr3_nt: TGTGCCAGCAGGGACAGGGGTAGAGACACTGAAGCTTTCTTT; cdr3_aa: CASRDRGRDTEAFF
v_call: TRBV5-1; d_call: .; j_call: TRBJ1-1; clone_size: once; cdr3_nt: TGCGCCAGCAGCTGGGGCGACACTGAAGCTTTCTTT; cdr3_aa: CASSWGDTEAFF
v_call: TRBV5-1; d_call: .; j_call: TRBJ1-1; clone_size: .; cdr3_nt: TGCGCCAGCAGCTTGCTCGGGGTCGGCACTGAAGCTTTCTTT; cdr3_aa: CASSLLGVGTEAFF
v_call: TRBV5-1; d_call: .; j_call: TRBJ1-3; clone_size: .; cdr3_nt: TGCGCCAGCAGCGATCAGGGTTCCTCTGGAAACACCATATATTTT; cdr3_aa: CASSDQGSSGNTIYF
v_call: TRBV10-3; d_call: .; j_call: TRBJ1-5; clone_size: .; cdr3_nt: TGTGCCATCAGTGAAGGGAGTAGCAATCAGCCCCAGCATTTT; cdr3_aa: CAISEGSSNQPQHF
v_call: TRBV2; d_call: TRBD1; j_call: TRBJ1-1; clone_size: few; cdr3_nt: TGTGCCAGCAGTCCCGACAGGGGCGCTGAAGCTTTCTTT; cdr3_aa: CASSPDRGAEAFF
v_call: TRBV28; d_call: .; j_call: TRBJ1-1; clone_size: .; cdr3_nt: TGTGCCAGCAGTTTGTCCGGGACACTGGGTTCAGCTTTCTTT; cdr3_aa: CASSLSGTLGSAFF
v_call: TRBV10-3; d_call: TRBD1; j_call: TRBJ2-7; clone_size: .; cdr3_nt: TGTGCCATCAGTGAGTCTTGGGGACAGGGGATCTACGAGCAGTACTTC; cdr3_aa: CAISESWGQGIYEQYF